A single sample gave rise to the 25 T cell receptor beta chains below, sequenced in a study of Graves' ophthalmopathy and Graves' hyperthyroidism (dated by TCRdb to the late 2010s). Sequenced on an Illumina HiSeq 2000. For repertoire sequencing, TCR beta CDR3 regions were amplified from RNA transcripts. The first round of RT-PCR was done with HTBI primers and the Qiagen OneStep RT-PCR kit, and was followed by a second round of multiplex PCR, then size selection and purification. TCRdb itself trimmed the public reads at Q25 with fastp, ran MiXCR and retained productive beta chains. Duplicate CDR3 protein sequences are folded into a single record with the most common DNA and genes. The sample table shows 680,000 or so distinct CDR3 sequences, and 20% to 25% are seen once. The ten largest clonotypes hold approximately 6.9% of the sample. Sequences were obtained from peripheral blood. The receptor set was obtained from a woman younger than 30 with stable Graves' hyperthyroidism. Some clones in this sample may be carry-over from other donors' samples. Donor details come from another sample of the same person, matched by shared clones.

This chain uses TRBV6-2 or TRBV6-3 with TRBJ2-7; D may be TRBD1 (5 bases). From germline, CDR1 is MNHEY and CDR2 SVGEGT. V was cut by 7 bases and J by 6 bases, with 16 bases left in between. CDR3 size: 13 residues. CDR3 sequence reads: CASKKEQGGEQYF. CDR3 in DNA: TGTGCCAGCAAAAAGGAGCAGGGTGGCGAGCAGTACTTC.

This clonotype was detected only a few times. The chain joins TRBV28 to TRBJ2-7; a possible D gene is TRBD1 (6 bases). This CDR3 is built from 15 residues. The germline CDR1 and CDR2 sequences are MDHEN and SYDVKM. Deletions cut 3 bases from V and 0 bases from J, with 12 bases between. As DNA, the CDR3 is TGTGCCAGCAGTTTCCATGGGGGCTCCTCCTACGAGCAGTACTTC. This codes for CASSFHGGSSYEQYF.

The chain couples TRBV10-3 to TRBJ1-1; TRBD1 agrees at 7 bases. With 2 bases clipped from V and 0 bases from J, the junction kept 3 bases outside the gene matches. The CDR3 is made up of 15 amino acids. Germline V gene data show CDR1 as ENHRY and CDR2 as SYGVKD. The CDR3 DNA reads TGTGCCATCAGTGAGCTGGGACAGATGAACACTGAAGCTTTCTTT. This gives the protein CAISELGQMNTEAFF.

This clonotype occurred many times. The V gene is TRBV20-1, the J gene TRBJ2-5; TRBD2 agrees at 10 bases. J was trimmed by 2 bases and V by 3 bases; bases with no gene match: 9. Germline V gene sequence: CDR1 DFQATT, CDR2 SNEGSKA (reference sequence). This CDR3 has 16 amino acids. The CDR3 DNA sequence: TGCAGTGCTAGCCCCACGACTAGCGGGCGACAAGAGACCCAGTACTTC. Translated, it gives CSASPTTSGRQETQYF.

V usage is TRBV4-2 and J usage is TRBJ2-5; D remains unclear. The ends were cut back, 3 bases at V and 1 base at J, with 18 bases in the middle. This CDR3 is built from 17 residues. The germline V gene has CDR1 LGHNA and CDR2 YNFKEQ. This CDR3 reads CASSHPTFSPAQETQYF. The CDR3 nucleotides are TGTGCCAGCAGCCACCCGACCTTTAGTCCCGCCCAAGAGACCCAGTACTTC.

At least ten counts were recorded for this clonotype. The V gene is TRBV2, the J gene TRBJ1-2, with TRBD1 identical over 7 bases. CDR1 and CDR2 from the germline V gene are SNHLY and FYNNEI. CDR3 length: 16 amino acids. V was clipped by 1 base and J by 4 bases; unmatched bases: 9. As DNA, the CDR3 is TGTGCCAGCAGTGAAGAGTGGAGGGGGCGAGGCTATGGCTACACCTTC. Protein product: CASSEEWRGRGYGYTF. Variable domain in full (rest from reference TRBV2 and TRBJ1-2): EPEVTQTPSHQVTQMGQEVILRCVPISNHLYFYWYRQILGQKVEFLVSFYNNEISEKSEIFDDQFSVERPDGSNFTLKIRSTKLEDSAMYFCASSEEWRGRGYGYTFGSGTRLTVV.

This clonotype was picked up many times. Mismatch with germline at one junction end may stem from a read error. The CDR3 region is CASRTGHQTISYGQYF. CDR3 coding DNA: TGTGCCAGCAGGACGGGACACCAAACGATCTCCTACGGGCAGTACTTC. The chain employs TRBV6-1 and TRBJ2-7, with TRBD1 as a possible D gene (6 bases). CDR1 is MNHNS, CDR2 SASEGT, per germline. The CDR3 consists of 16 residues.

This clonotype was observed a handful of times. This chain uses TRBV12-3 or TRBV12-4 with TRBJ2-2; 8 bases line up with TRBD1. V dropped 8 bases and J dropped 4; count of bases not matched to a gene: 9. There are 15 residues in the CDR3. The CDR3 here is CASLIGTGATGELFF. The CDR3 coding sequence is TGTGCCAGCCTAATCGGGACAGGAGCCACCGGGGAGCTGTTTTTT.

The rearrangement links TRBV12-3 or TRBV12-4 to TRBJ2-5; TRBD2 aligns across 15 bases. With 5 bases clipped from V and 2 bases from J, the junction kept 9 bases outside the gene matches. The CDR3 consists of 18 residues. Written as DNA, the CDR3 is TGTGCCAGCAGTCAACGGACTAGCGGGGGGGCCTCGCAAGAGACCCAGTACTTC. Protein: CASSQRTSGGASQETQYF.

This clonotype came up once. The V call is TRBV2, the J call TRBJ2-2, with 7 bases fitting TRBD2. Germline V CDR1 and CDR2: SNHLY, FYNNEI. V trimming: 2 bases; J trimming: 4 bases; junction bases outside the gene matches: 7. This CDR3 comprises 16 residues. The CDR3 spells CASSERQGGATGELFF. For the CDR3, the DNA is TGTGCCAGCAGTGAACGGCAGGGAGGGGCCACCGGGGAGCTGTTTTTT.

The rearrangement links TRBV16 to TRBJ2-7; a possible D gene is TRBD1 (5 bases). The CDR3 spans 15 residues. The V and J ends lost 4 bases and 6 bases respectively, with 19 bases between them. The germline V gene has CDR1 KGHSY and CDR2 FQNENV. CDR3 loop: CASSPGQGRSGEQYF. The CDR3 DNA sequence: TGTGCCAGCAGCCCCGGGCAGGGCAGGAGTGGCGAGCAGTACTTC.

This clonotype has only a few counts. At one of its ends the junction is not consistent with the germline gene, which may arise from a read error. This chain connects TRBV28 to TRBJ1-2, with D hard to call. The CDR3 length is 14 residues. The germline CDR1 and CDR2 sequences are MDHEN and SYDVKM. CDR3 DNA: TGTGCCAGCAGTTTTAGAATCACTAACTATGGTTACACCTTC. Translating gives CASSFRITNYGYTF.

The CDR3 reads CSAGQVTQPQHF. The CDR3 DNA sequence: TGCAGTGCTGGACAGGTTACTCAGCCCCAGCATTTT. The gene calls are TRBV20-1 and TRBJ1-5, with TRBD1 identical over 7 bases. CDR3 length: 12 residues. Germline V gives CDR1 DFQATT, CDR2 SNEGSKA (reference sequence). V shed 5 bases, J shed 6 bases, and the junction held 4 bases outside the gene matches.

This clonotype was counted between two and nine times. CDR3 nucleotide sequence: TGTGCCACCTCGGATCTCCTTAATTCACCCCTCCACTTT. Its protein is CATSDLLNSPLHF. The genes are TRBV12-3 or TRBV12-4 and TRBJ1-6; D unclear. This CDR3 contains 13 residues. The ends were cut back, 10 bases at V and 6 bases at J, with 13 bases in the middle.

This clonotype was counted at least ten times. The V gene is TRBV6-1, the J gene TRBJ1-1, with 9 bases identical to TRBD1. Trimming took 5 bases from V and 5 from J; bases not matched to a gene: 12. This CDR3 region has 16 residues. Germline CDR1 and CDR2: MNHNS and SASEGT. The CDR3 sequence: CASSRDNRGRRTEAFF. The CDR3 DNA follows: TGTGCCAGCAGTCGCGATAACAGGGGGCGAAGGACTGAAGCTTTCTTT.

This clonotype has at least ten counts. The J gene is TRBJ1-5, the V gene TRBV15; 8 nucleotides line up with TRBD1. Germline assignment: CDR1 LNHNV and CDR2 YYDKDF (reference sequence). This CDR3 contains 17 residues. After removal of 4 bases from V and 4 bases from J, the junction contained 12 bases not matched to a gene. For the CDR3, the DNA is TGTGCCACCAGCACTCACGGACAGGGCAACCCTAATCAGCCCCAGCATTTT. This encodes CATSTHGQGNPNQPQHF.

In the case of this clonotype: One base away lies a much larger clone, so this may be a sequencing read error. The V call is TRBV20-1, the J call TRBJ1-1; no definite D call. This CDR3 comprises 10 residues. From germline, CDR1 is DFQATT and CDR2 SNEGSKA (reference sequence). This CDR3 is CSARTDKACF. CDR3 bases: TGCAGTGCCCGGACGGATAAAGCTTGCTTT.

Only a few counts were recorded for this clonotype. This chain connects TRBV19 to TRBJ1-1, with TRBD1 identical over 8 bases. Germline CDR1 reads LNHDA; CDR2 reads SQIVND (reference sequence). CDR3 length equals 14 residues. The V and J ends lost 4 bases and 3 bases, in that order; junction bases with no gene match: 4. CDR3 region: CASSTGQGYTEAFF. DNA of the CDR3: TGTGCCAGTAGTACCGGACAGGGCTACACTGAAGCTTTCTTT.

This sequence joins TRBV28 and TRBJ1-1; weak D call: TRBD1 (5 bases). The CDR3 runs to 16 residues. The ends were cut back, 3 bases at V and 4 bases at J, with 18 bases in the middle. From germline, CDR1 is MDHEN and CDR2 SYDVKM. The CDR3 sequence: CASSFPSVGRVTEAFF. CDR3 nucleotide sequence: TGTGCCAGCAGTTTCCCGTCTGTGGGGCGAGTCACTGAAGCTTTCTTT.

V gene TRBV27 combines with J gene TRBJ2-7, with unresolved D. The germline V gene encodes CDR1 MNHEY and CDR2 SMNVEV (reference sequence). CDR3 length: 18 residues. V was shortened by 3 bases and J by 4 bases, with 25 bases between the two germline ends. CDR3 amino acids: CASSFLPSTATPIYEQYF. For the CDR3, the DNA is TGTGCCAGCAGTTTTCTCCCCTCGACTGCAACCCCAATTTACGAGCAGTACTTC.

This clonotype was counted many times. The chain employs TRBV9 and TRBJ2-5, with 7 bases that match TRBD1. The J segment lost 4 bases and the V segment lost 4 bases, leaving 7 bases of the junction unmatched. This CDR3 is built from 14 residues. CDR1 SGDLS and CDR2 YYNGEE come from the germline V gene. The CDR3 region has the DNA TGTGCCAGCAGCACGGGGACAGCAAGAGAGACCCAGTACTTC. The encoded protein is CASSTGTARETQYF. The variable domain in full, completed from reference TRBV9 and TRBJ2-5, reads DSGVTQTPKHLITATGQRVTLRCSPRSGDLSVYWYQQSLDQGLQFLIQYYNGEERAKGNILERFSAQQFPDLHSELNLSSLELGDSALYFCASSTGTARETQYFGPGTRLLVL.

This clonotype was seen repeatedly, ten times or more. The rearrangement joins TRBV5-1 to TRBJ2-2, with a weak D call TRBD2 (5 bases). Trimming took 6 bases from V and 4 from J, leaving 13 bases between them. CDR1 and CDR2 from the germline V gene are SGHRS and YFSETQ. The CDR3 has 14 amino acids. CDR3 residues: CASNPEAGTGELFF. CDR3 nucleotides: TGCGCCAGCAATCCGGAGGCCGGCACCGGGGAGCTGTTTTTT.

This clonotype was seen many times. The chain combines TRBV7-2 with TRBJ1-1; 7 bases map to TRBD1. The CDR3 length is 12 residues. Germline CDR1 reads SGHTA; CDR2 reads FQGNSA. J was trimmed by 11 bases and V by 5 bases; bases with no gene match: 8. CDR3 amino acids: CASSLRQGNAFF. In DNA form, the CDR3 reads TGTGCCAGCAGCCTTCGACAGGGTAATGCTTTCTTT.

CDR3 protein: CAWSVRTTLPEAFF. The CDR3, as DNA: TGTGCCTGGAGTGTAAGGACAACATTACCTGAAGCTTTCTTT. V gene TRBV30 combines with J gene TRBJ1-1, with D maybe TRBD1 (5 bases). This CDR3 comprises 14 residues. The V end lost 0 bases, the J end lost 6 bases, and 14 bases lay between the germline ends. Germline V CDR1 and CDR2: GTSNPN, SVGIG (reference sequence).

This clonotype was recorded at least ten times. This sequence joins TRBV28 and TRBJ1-6; D is possibly TRBD1 (5 bases). Germline V gene sequence: CDR1 MDHEN, CDR2 SYDVKM. The CDR3 runs to 14 residues. Trimming cost V 6 bases and J 10 bases, with 16 bases left between them. The CDR3 sequence: CASRTGEGRSPLHF. DNA for the CDR3: TGTGCCAGCAGGACCGGGGAGGGGCGGTCACCCCTCCACTTT.